This section outlines one TCR beta chain sequence together with its context. What it binds is not known. Diagnostic assessment was based on clinical symptoms, serum thyroxine and TRAb, thyroid ultrasound and orbital computed tomography. Trimming pared 5 bases from V and 4 bases from J, leaving 11 bases between. Germline values: CDR1 DFQATT, CDR2 SNEGSKA (reference sequence). The CDR3 is 12 residues long. Researchers amplified the TCR beta CDR3 regions from RNA transcripts. The HTBI primer set was used in a first-round RT-PCR of the TCR CDR3. TCRdb fed the multiplex PCR reads into MiXCR, producing one record per CDR3 protein. The sample records roughly 500,000 distinct CDR3 sequences, about 43% being singletons. These data belong to a study of T cells in Graves' hyperthyroidism and ophthalmopathy. Whole-study findings and limits: Ophthalmopathy and stable hyperthyroidism were separated by a 13 V-J model. Blood also contained most expanded thyroid clonotypes above 0.001.

The sequenced material came from peripheral blood or thyroid tissue (not recorded which). V usage is TRBV20-1 and J usage is TRBJ1-2; D uncertain. The sequence was collected from an adult woman with Graves' disease, either hyperthyroidism or ophthalmopathy (not recorded which). CDR3 amino acids: CSARTDIYGYTF. The CDR3 DNA sequence: TGCAGTGCTCGCACAGACATCTATGGCTACACCTTC.